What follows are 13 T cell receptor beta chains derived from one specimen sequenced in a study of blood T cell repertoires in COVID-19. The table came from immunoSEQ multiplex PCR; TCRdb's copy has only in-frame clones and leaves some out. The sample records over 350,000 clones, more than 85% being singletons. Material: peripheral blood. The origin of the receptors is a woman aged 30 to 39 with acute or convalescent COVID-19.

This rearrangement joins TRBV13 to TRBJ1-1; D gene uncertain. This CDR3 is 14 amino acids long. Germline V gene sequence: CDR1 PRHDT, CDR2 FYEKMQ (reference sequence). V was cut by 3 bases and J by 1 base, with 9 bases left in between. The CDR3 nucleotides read TGTGCCAGCAGCTTGGGAGCGTCGAACACTGAAGCTTTCTTT. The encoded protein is CASSLGASNTEAFF.

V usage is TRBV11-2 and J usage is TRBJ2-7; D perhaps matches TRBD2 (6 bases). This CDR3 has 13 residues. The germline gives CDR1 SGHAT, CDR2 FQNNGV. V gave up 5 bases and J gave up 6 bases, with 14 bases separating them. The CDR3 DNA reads TGTGCCAGCAGCCGACTAGTGGAACTCGAGCAGTACTTC. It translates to CASSRLVELEQYF.

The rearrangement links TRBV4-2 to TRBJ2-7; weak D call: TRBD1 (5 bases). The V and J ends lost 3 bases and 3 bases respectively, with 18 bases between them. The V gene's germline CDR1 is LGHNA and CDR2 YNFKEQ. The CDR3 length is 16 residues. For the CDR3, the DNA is TGTGCCAGCAGCCAGTACAAGGGGATTAACTTCTACGAGCAGTACTTC. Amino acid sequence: CASSQYKGINFYEQYF.

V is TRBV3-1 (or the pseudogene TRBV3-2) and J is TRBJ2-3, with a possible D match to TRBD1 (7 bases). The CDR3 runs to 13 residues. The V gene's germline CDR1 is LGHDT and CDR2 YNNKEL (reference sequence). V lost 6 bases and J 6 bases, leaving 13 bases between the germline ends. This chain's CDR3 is CASSSQGRDTQYF. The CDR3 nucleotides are TGTGCCAGCAGTTCACAGGGGAGGGATACGCAGTATTTT.

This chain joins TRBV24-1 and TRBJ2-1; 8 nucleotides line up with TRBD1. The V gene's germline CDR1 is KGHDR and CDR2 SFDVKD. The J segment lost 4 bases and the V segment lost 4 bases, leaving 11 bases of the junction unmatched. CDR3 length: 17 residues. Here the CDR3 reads CATSDLTAQGGYNEQFF. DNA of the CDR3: TGTGCCACCAGTGACCTGACGGCACAGGGGGGTTACAATGAGCAGTTCTTC.

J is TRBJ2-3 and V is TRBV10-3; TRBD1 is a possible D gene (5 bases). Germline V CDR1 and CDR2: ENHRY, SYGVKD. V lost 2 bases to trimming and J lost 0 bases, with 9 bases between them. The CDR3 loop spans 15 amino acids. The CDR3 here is CAISETGESTDTQYF. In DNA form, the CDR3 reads TGTGCCATCAGTGAGACAGGAGAGAGCACAGATACGCAGTATTTT.

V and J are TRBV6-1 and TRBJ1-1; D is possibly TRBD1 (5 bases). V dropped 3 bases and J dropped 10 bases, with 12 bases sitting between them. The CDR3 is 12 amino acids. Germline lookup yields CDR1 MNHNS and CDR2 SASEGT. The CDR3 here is CASSDGGLGAFF. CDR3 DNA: TGTGCCAGCAGTGACGGGGGGTTAGGAGCTTTCTTT.

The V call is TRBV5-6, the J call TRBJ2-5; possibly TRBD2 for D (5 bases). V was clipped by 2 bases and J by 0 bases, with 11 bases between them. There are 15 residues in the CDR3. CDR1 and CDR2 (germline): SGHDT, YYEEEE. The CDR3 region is CASSFRGQYQETQYF. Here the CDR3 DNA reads TGTGCCAGCAGCTTTCGGGGTCAGTACCAAGAGACCCAGTACTTC.

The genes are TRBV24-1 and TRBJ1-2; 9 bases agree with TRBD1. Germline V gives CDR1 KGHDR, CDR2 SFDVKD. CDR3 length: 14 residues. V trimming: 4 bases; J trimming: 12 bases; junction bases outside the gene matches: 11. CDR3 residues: CATSDQQGAGGHTF. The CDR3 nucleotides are TGTGCCACCAGTGACCAACAGGGGGCGGGAGGCCACACCTTC.

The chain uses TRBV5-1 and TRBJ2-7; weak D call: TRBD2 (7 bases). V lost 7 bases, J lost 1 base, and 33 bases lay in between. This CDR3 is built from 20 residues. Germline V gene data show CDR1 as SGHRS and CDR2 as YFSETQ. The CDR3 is CASLHPRDQSSGGFSYEQYF. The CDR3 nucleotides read TGCGCCAGCCTTCATCCTCGGGATCAGTCGTCGGGGGGCTTTTCCTACGAGCAGTACTTC.

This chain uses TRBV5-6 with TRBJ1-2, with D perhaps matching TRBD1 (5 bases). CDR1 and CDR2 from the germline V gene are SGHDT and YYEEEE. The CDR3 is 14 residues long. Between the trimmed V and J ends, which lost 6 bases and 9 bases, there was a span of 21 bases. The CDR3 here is CASTIPSRGTSYTF. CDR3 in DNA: TGTGCCAGCACCATCCCCTCGAGAGGGACTAGCTACACCTTC. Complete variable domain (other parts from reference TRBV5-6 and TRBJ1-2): DAGVTQSPTHLIKTRGQQVTLRCSPKSGHDTVSWYQQALGQGPQFIFQYYEEEERQRGNFPDRFSGHQFPNYSSELNVNALLLGDSALYLCASTIPSRGTSYTFGSGTRLTVV.

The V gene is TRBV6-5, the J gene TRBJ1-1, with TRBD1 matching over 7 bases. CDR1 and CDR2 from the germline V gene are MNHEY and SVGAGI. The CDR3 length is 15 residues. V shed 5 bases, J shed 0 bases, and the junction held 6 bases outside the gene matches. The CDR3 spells CASSPDRLMNTEAFF. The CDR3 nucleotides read TGTGCCAGCAGTCCGGACAGGCTAATGAACACTGAAGCTTTCTTT.

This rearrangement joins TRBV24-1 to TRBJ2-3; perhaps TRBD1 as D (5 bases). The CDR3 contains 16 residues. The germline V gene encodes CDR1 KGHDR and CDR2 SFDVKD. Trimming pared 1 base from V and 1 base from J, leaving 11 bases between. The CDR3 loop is CATSDLSGRGTDTQYF. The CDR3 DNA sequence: TGTGCCACCAGTGATTTATCAGGGCGCGGCACAGATACGCAGTATTTT.